These 14 T cell receptor beta chains came from one sample sequenced in a study of T cells in Graves' hyperthyroidism and ophthalmopathy. RNA transcripts provided the source from which TCR beta CDR3 regions were amplified. Carried out on the TCR CDR3, a first-round RT-PCR used the HTBI primer set. Each CDR3 protein is one row after TCRdb ran MiXCR on the multiplex PCR reads. Among hundreds of thousands of distinct CDR3 sequences listed, about 45% were seen once. Sequences were obtained from peripheral blood or thyroid tissue (not recorded which). Receptors originate from an adult man with Graves' disease, either hyperthyroidism or ophthalmopathy (not recorded which).

This clonotype was observed a handful of times. In DNA, the CDR3 is TGTGCCAGCAGCCCCCCTAGGGTGGTCCCAACTAATGAAAAACTGTTTTTT. Protein product: CASSPPRVVPTNEKLFF. The chain recombines TRBV2 with TRBJ1-4; no reliable D call. The germline V gene has CDR1 SNHLY and CDR2 FYNNEI. V was pared by 6 bases and J by 0 bases, with 17 bases between. This CDR3 has 17 residues.

The CDR3 region is CSVRPTLAKNIQYF. DNA for the CDR3: TGCAGTGTAAGGCCGACACTAGCCAAAAACATTCAGTACTTC. The chain employs TRBV29-1 and TRBJ2-4; D is uncertain. There are 14 residues in the CDR3. The germline CDR1 and CDR2 sequences are SQVTM and ANQGSEA.

The chain couples TRBV12-3 or TRBV12-4 to TRBJ1-1; D is possibly TRBD1 (5 bases). The CDR3 is 13 residues long. The V and J ends lost 6 bases and 6 bases respectively, with 14 bases between them. The CDR3 DNA reads as TGTGCCAGCAGCCCCTCAGGGATCTCTGAAGCTTTCTTT. Its protein is CASSPSGISEAFF.

Regarding this clonotype: Germline is not matched at one junction end, which may reflect a read error. V is TRBV10-3 and J is TRBJ2-7; TRBD2 agrees at 11 bases. Germline-derived CDR1 and CDR2 are ENHRY and SYGVKD. The CDR3 totals 14 residues. The DNA for the CDR3 is TGTGCCATCCTGACTAGCGGGGCACCCTACGAGCAGTGCTTC. Its protein is CAILTSGAPYEQCF.

The chain has TRBV2 and TRBJ1-4; no firm D call. Trimming pared 7 bases from V and 10 bases from J, leaving 10 bases between. The CDR3 extends over 11 amino acids. CDR1 SNHLY and CDR2 FYNNEI come from the germline V gene. The CDR3 protein is CASKDAGKLFF. CDR3 sequence (DNA): TGTGCCAGCAAGGATGCTGGAAAACTGTTTTTT. The whole variable domain, filled in from reference TRBV2 and TRBJ1-4, reads EPEVTQTPSHQVTQMGQEVILRCVPISNHLYFYWYRQILGQKVEFLVSFYNNEISEKSEIFDDQFSVERPDGSNFTLKIRSTKLEDSAMYFCASKDAGKLFFGSGTQLSVL.

V usage is TRBV20-1 and J usage is TRBJ2-3; perhaps TRBD1 as D (6 bases). The germline V gene has CDR1 DFQATT and CDR2 SNEGSKA (reference sequence). V lost 6 bases, J lost 2 bases, and 12 bases lay in between. The CDR3 covers 13 residues. The CDR3 DNA is TGCAGTGCCAACACAGGGTACACAGATACGCAGTATTTT. Translated, it gives CSANTGYTDTQYF.

This clonotype has only one observation. This could be a read error, since a much larger clone is one nucleotide away. The genes are TRBV10-3 and TRBJ2-7, with TRBD2 identical over 14 bases. The CDR3 consists of 14 residues. CDR1 is ENHRY, CDR2 SYGVKD, per germline. V dropped 6 bases and J dropped 5; count of bases not matched to a gene: 3. CDR3 in amino acids: CAIRGLAGAHEQYF. The CDR3 coding sequence is TGTGCCATCAGGGGACTAGCGGGAGCCCACGAGCAGTACTTC.

This clonotype was recorded at least ten times. The V and J genes are TRBV29-1 and TRBJ2-7; TRBD2 aligns across 8 bases. From germline, CDR1 is SQVTM and CDR2 ANQGSEA. The CDR3 runs to 14 residues. With 7 bases clipped from V and 2 bases from J, the junction kept 10 bases outside the gene matches. The CDR3 DNA is TGCAGCGCCGTACTAGCGGAGCACACCTACGAGCAGTACTTC. Its protein product is CSAVLAEHTYEQYF.

The CDR3 loop reads CASSPGIQSEAFF. CDR3 in DNA: TGTGCCAGCTCACCAGGTATACAGTCTGAAGCTTTCTTT. The chain joins TRBV18 to TRBJ1-1; no definite D call. Germline lookup yields CDR1 KGHSH and CDR2 LQKENI. This CDR3 region has 13 residues. Deletions cut 2 bases from V and 6 bases from J, with 10 bases between. Supplemented by reference TRBV18 and TRBJ1-1, the full variable domain reads NAGVMQNPRHLVRRRGQEARLRCSPMKGHSHVYWYRQLPEEGLKFMVYLQKENIIDESGMPKERFSAEFPKEGPSILRIQQVVRGDSAAYFCASSPGIQSEAFFGQGTRLTVV.

This clonotype was counted a few times. V gene TRBV7-9 combines with J gene TRBJ1-1; D possibly corresponds to TRBD1 (5 bases). From germline, CDR1 is SEHNR and CDR2 FQNEAQ (reference sequence). Trimming stripped 5 bases from V and 3 bases from J, with 10 bases between. The CDR3 runs 13 residues. The CDR3 is CASSPMGDTEAFF. In nucleotides, the CDR3 is TGTGCCAGCAGCCCCATGGGGGACACTGAAGCTTTCTTT.

This clonotype was found many times. The chain is built from TRBV7-9 and TRBJ1-1; D not resolved. Germline values: CDR1 SEHNR, CDR2 FQNEAQ (reference sequence). With 4 bases removed from V and 1 base from J, the gap between germline ends came to 10 bases. There are 14 residues in the CDR3. DNA of the CDR3: TGTGCCAGCAGCTCACCCTGGGAGAACACTGAAGCTTTCTTT. Translating gives CASSSPWENTEAFF.

There are many counts of this clonotype. The rearrangement links TRBV10-3 to TRBJ2-7, with 11 bases lining up with TRBD2. The junction had 5 bases not matched to a gene; V was cut back by 3 bases and J by 1 base. CDR1 is ENHRY and CDR2 is SYGVKD in the germline V gene. The length of the CDR3 is 16 residues. CDR3 in amino acids: CAISDLTSGESYEQYF. In DNA, the CDR3 is TGTGCCATCAGTGACTTGACTAGCGGGGAATCCTACGAGCAGTACTTC.

This clonotype occurred many times. The chain carries TRBV19 and TRBJ2-5; D is ambiguous. The CDR3 spans 13 residues. From germline, CDR1 is LNHDA and CDR2 SQIVND (reference sequence). The V gene lost 1 base and the J gene lost 0 bases, with 3 bases spanning the gap. The CDR3 DNA follows: TGTGCCAGTAGTATAGGAAACCAAGAGACCCAGTACTTC. It is translated as CASSIGNQETQYF.

This clonotype occurred a few times. V gene TRBV25-1 combines with J gene TRBJ1-6; 7 bases are shared with TRBD1. CDR3 length: 18 residues. Germline CDR1 reads MGHDK; CDR2 reads SYGVNS. With 5 bases clipped from V and 0 bases from J, the junction kept 10 bases outside the gene matches. The CDR3 DNA sequence: TGTGCCAGCAGTTACTCCGGGACAGACAGCTCCTATAATTCACCCCTCCACTTT. The encoded protein is CASSYSGTDSSYNSPLHF.